Detailed here is one T cell receptor beta chain. There is no known antigen for this receptor. No base qualities exist here, and no much larger clone lies one base off it. The library was produced with the immunoSEQ multiplex PCR assay. The original pipeline was this. To diagnose cytomegalovirus status from the catalog of TCR beta chain sequences, a statistical classification framework was built. The immuneACCESS repertoire file appears here via TCRdb, limited to in-frame rearrangements. These files lack a portion of the clones; in checked studies, under half of the deficit traces to unresolved V genes, and the cause of the others is not known. The DNA gave D and trimming, while V, J and clone size come from that table. This sample lists under 110,000 clones; about 88% were detected once. The ten largest account for 1.8% of the sample. The data were obtained in a study of cytomegalovirus exposure and HLA in healthy donors (dated by TCRdb to the late 2010s). At the level of the whole study: The 666 repertoires of the first cohort and the roughly 120 validation repertoires were produced on the same platform, according to a later analysis. The study was designed to test whether signatures of past pathogen exposure could be identified by cataloging public T cell receptors. Along with the approximately 600-subject first cohort, a separate validation cohort of 120 different subjects was used. The study combined high-throughput TCR immunosequencing, statistical association of individual TCRs with disease status, and machine learning to predict cytomegalovirus infection status. Paper-wide results and their limitations: The study gave a list of under 200 TCR beta chains associated with cytomegalovirus. The classifier was reported to diagnose cytomegalovirus status with high specificity and sensitivity in both the original and validation cohorts. A later analysis lacked HLA typing for the validation cohort, so it scored co-occurrence in that cohort across all 110 or so repertoires. In vitro tests confirmed that a few of the cytomegalovirus-associated TCR beta chains recognize cytomegalovirus antigens. The authors suggested that the approach could potentially be generalized to other disease states and immunological phenotypes. Of the cluster scores, 85% to 95% were above 0 in a later analysis, which found that TCRs clustered in the first cohort also tended to co-occur in the roughly 130 validation repertoires. While some public TCRs were present in many individuals, most TCR sequences turned up only very rarely across donors.

CDR1 and CDR2 were assigned from the germline V gene (reference sequence) as SEHNR and FQNEAQ. The CDR3 numbers 13 residues from cysteine through phenylalanine. Only CDR3 DNA is held: 39 bases, read in frame from base 1. Trimming costs V 8 bases and J 7 bases, and their ends lie 17 bases apart. The donors belonged to the validation cohort of about 110 subjects, which was separate from the approximately 700-subject first cohort. The chain is assembled from TRBV7-9 and TRBJ1-1, with the D gene not confidently named. The sequenced material came from PBMCs. The clonotype was recovered from a woman aged 18-29 years in good health and CMV-seropositive. Here is the DNA: TGTGCCAGCCGAGCCCCCCGTAACCTTGAAGCTTTCTTT. Translation gives CASRAPRNLEAFF.